This T cell receptor beta chain was recovered during a study of patients and donors after allogeneic stem cell transplantation. CDR1 and CDR2 from the germline V gene are MNHNS and SASEGT. There are 15 residues in the CDR3. As for this clonotype: The junction differs from germline at one of its ends, possibly a read error.

TCRdb redid the calling of the RT-PCR reads with MiXCR, one entry per CDR3 protein. The data show 920,000 or so distinct CDR3 sequences, roughly 18% seen once. The chain uses TRBV6-1 and TRBJ2-1; 12 bases are shared with TRBD2. The TCR was taken from a human donor who was either an allogeneic HSCT recipient or a stem cell or donor lymphocyte infusion donor (not recorded which). It is not recorded whose cells these are; they may come from a transplant donor. Source material: blood, either unsorted or a sorted T cell fraction (not recorded which). The CDR3 is CASTELAGGYNEQFF. For the CDR3, the DNA is TGTGCCAGCACTGAACTAGCGGGGGGCTACAATGAGCAGTTCTTC.